These 24 T cell receptor beta chains were sequenced from one sample in a study of blood T cell repertoires in COVID-19. Some clones are missing from TCRdb's copy, which holds only in-frame ones; the method was immunoSEQ multiplex PCR. The sample has some 270,000 clones, over 80% seen once. Sequencing was done on a sample of PBMCs or T cells enriched from blood (not recorded which). The receptor set was obtained from a woman in her 30s with acute COVID-19.

The V and J genes are TRBV30 and TRBJ1-4; TRBD1 matches at 7 bases. Germline CDR1 reads GTSNPN; CDR2 reads SVGIG (reference sequence). With V trimmed by 3 bases and J by 5 bases, 9 bases remained unmatched. The CDR3 loop spans 15 amino acids. CDR3 nucleotides: TGTGCCTGGAGGGCAACAGGGGCTGGGAATGAAAAACTGTTTTTT. It specifies CAWRATGAGNEKLFF.

The genes are TRBV5-1 and TRBJ2-3, with D hard to call. This CDR3 has 15 residues. V lost 3 bases and J 0 bases, leaving 11 bases between the germline ends. CDR1 is SGHRS and CDR2 is YFSETQ in the germline V gene. The DNA for the CDR3 is TGCGCCAGCAGCTCTGTTTTCGGGAGCACAGATACGCAGTATTTT. It yields the protein CASSSVFGSTDTQYF.

The rearrangement links TRBV28 to TRBJ2-1; no definite D call. CDR3 length equals 11 residues. V was pared by 6 bases and J by 4 bases, with 4 bases between. Germline V gives CDR1 MDHEN, CDR2 SYDVKM. The CDR3, as DNA: TGTGCCAGCAGAGCTTACAATGAGCAGTTCTTC. Translation gives CASRAYNEQFF.

This chain uses TRBV5-6 with TRBJ1-5; D unresolved. Germline assignment: CDR1 SGHDT and CDR2 YYEEEE. Trimming cost V 1 base and J 1 base, with 6 bases left between them. The CDR3 is 14 amino acids. The CDR3 protein is CASSLIQSNQPQHF. CDR3 sequence (DNA): TGTGCCAGCAGCTTGATACAGAGCAATCAGCCCCAGCATTTT.

This clone was observed at least ten times. The chain links TRBV11-3 to TRBJ2-2; 11 bases fit TRBD2. CDR3 length: 17 residues. The germline CDR1 and CDR2 sequences are SGHNT and YENEEA. J lost 0 bases, V lost 0 bases, and 0 bases had no gene match. The CDR3 DNA reads TGTGCCAGCAGCTTAGATAGCGGGAGGGCGAACACCGGGGAGCTGTTTTTT. Its protein is CASSLDSGRANTGELFF.

The chain has TRBV28 and TRBJ2-6, with no clear D. The CDR3 sequence is 14 residues long. Germline V CDR1 and CDR2: MDHEN, SYDVKM. Trimming stripped 6 bases from V and 0 bases from J, with 6 bases between. The CDR3 protein is CASRARSGANVLTF. CDR3 nucleotides: TGTGCCAGCAGGGCCCGCTCTGGGGCCAACGTCCTGACTTTC.

This clone was detected only once. The chain has TRBV28 and TRBJ2-7; tentatively, D is TRBD2 (7 bases). CDR1 is MDHEN, CDR2 SYDVKM, per germline. V shed 7 bases and J shed 4 bases, with 14 bases lying between them. The length of the CDR3 is 13 residues. DNA of the CDR3: TGTGCCAGCACTGGGGGGGGCGAATACGAGCAGTACTTC. Translating it yields CASTGGGEYEQYF.

The rearrangement uses TRBV28 and TRBJ1-2; tentatively, D is TRBD1 (5 bases). Germline V gives CDR1 MDHEN, CDR2 SYDVKM. With 2 bases removed from V and 4 bases from J, the gap between germline ends came to 11 bases. This CDR3 is 14 amino acids long. The CDR3 is CASSLQGYIYGYTF. Here the CDR3 DNA reads TGTGCCAGCAGTTTACAGGGCTATATCTATGGCTACACCTTC.

The gene calls are TRBV10-1 and TRBJ2-2; D not resolved. Between the trimmed V and J ends, which lost 6 bases and 1 base, there was a span of 9 bases. Germline CDR1 WNHNN, CDR2 SYGVQD (reference sequence). This CDR3 spans 14 amino acids. The CDR3 DNA sequence: TGCGCCAGCAGATCGGGTCAGAACACCGGGGAGCTGTTTTTT. Protein product: CASRSGQNTGELFF.

The V gene is TRBV7-9, the J gene TRBJ2-7; 12 nucleotides align to TRBD1. Germline values: CDR1 SEHNR, CDR2 FQNEAQ (reference sequence). The J segment lost 6 bases and the V segment lost 7 bases, leaving 7 bases of the junction unmatched. This CDR3 contains 14 residues. The CDR3 loop is CASTRGTGGVEQYF. CDR3 in DNA: TGTGCCAGCACCAGAGGGACAGGGGGCGTCGAGCAGTACTTC.

The rearrangement links TRBV19 to TRBJ2-3; 11 nucleotides match TRBD2. From germline, CDR1 is LNHDA and CDR2 SQIVND (reference sequence). The J segment lost 1 base and the V segment lost 1 base, leaving 4 bases of the junction unmatched. The CDR3 spans 17 residues. The CDR3 DNA reads TGTGCCAGTAGTATAGTGACTAGCGGGGCCCGCACAGATACGCAGTATTTT. Protein product: CASSIVTSGARTDTQYF.

J is TRBJ1-3 and V is TRBV27, with 7 positions matching TRBD1. The CDR3 length is 16 residues. The V and J ends lost 6 bases and 2 bases, in that order; junction bases with no gene match: 10. CDR1 and CDR2 from the germline V gene are MNHEY and SMNVEV (reference sequence). The CDR3 protein is CASSRLGTVPGNTIYF. CDR3 nucleotides: TGTGCCAGCAGCCGACTAGGGACAGTCCCTGGAAACACCATATATTTT.

The chain uses TRBV7-2 and TRBJ1-1; a weak D match, TRBD1 (6 bases). The CDR3 runs 12 residues. With 5 bases removed from V and 7 bases from J, the gap between germline ends came to 11 bases. Germline-derived CDR1 and CDR2 are SGHTA and FQGNSA. The DNA of the CDR3 is TGTGCCAGCAGCGAGACGGACAGTGAAGCTTTCTTT. Translated: CASSETDSEAFF. Filled out from reference TRBV7-2 and TRBJ1-1, the complete variable domain reads GAGVSQSPSNKVTEKGKDVELRCDPISGHTALYWYRQSLGQGLEFLIYFQGNSAPDKSGLPSDRFSAERTGGSVSTLTIQRTQQEDSAVYLCASSETDSEAFFGQGTRLTVV.

The gene calls are TRBV6-2 or TRBV6-3 and TRBJ2-7; 10 bases agree with TRBD2. Germline loops: CDR1 MNHEY, CDR2 SVGEGT. The CDR3 is 12 amino acids. CDR3 amino acids: CASSSSGLAGVV. The CDR3, as DNA: TGTGCCAGCAGTTCCTCGGGTCTAGCGGGAGTGGTC.

The chain carries TRBV2 and TRBJ2-2; tentative D call: TRBD2 (6 bases). Deletions cut 7 bases from V and 3 bases from J, with 9 bases between. Germline assignment: CDR1 SNHLY and CDR2 FYNNEI. The CDR3 is 13 amino acids. The DNA of the CDR3 is TGTGCCAGCACTGGGGGGTACACCGGGGAGCTGTTTTTT. Amino acids: CASTGGYTGELFF.

The V gene is TRBV5-1, the J gene TRBJ1-1; TRBD1 agrees at 11 bases. Germline CDR1 and CDR2: SGHRS and YFSETQ. The V and J ends lost 0 bases and 5 bases, in that order; junction bases with no gene match: 3. The CDR3 has 15 residues. CDR3 residues: CASSLAGTGGTEAFF. DNA of the CDR3: TGCGCCAGCAGCTTGGCCGGGACAGGGGGGACTGAAGCTTTCTTT.

The chain links TRBV7-6 to TRBJ2-7, with D uncertain. Germline V gives CDR1 SGHVS, CDR2 FNYEAQ. The V end lost 1 base, the J end lost 2 bases, and 12 bases lay between the germline ends. The CDR3 spans 15 residues. The CDR3 loop is CASSLESAGAYEQYF. CDR3 in DNA: TGTGCCAGCAGCTTAGAATCCGCCGGAGCCTACGAGCAGTACTTC.

The chain has TRBV19 and TRBJ2-6, with TRBD1 identical over 10 bases. Germline values: CDR1 LNHDA, CDR2 SQIVND (reference sequence). The CDR3 has 17 residues. Trimming removed 5 bases from V and 0 bases from J; junction bases left unmatched: 4. The CDR3 DNA sequence: TGTGCCAGTAGTTCCGGGACAGGGGTCTCTGGGGCCAACGTCCTGACTTTC. Encoded protein: CASSSGTGVSGANVLTF.

The V and J genes are TRBV16 and TRBJ1-1, with D tentatively TRBD1 (5 bases). The CDR3 extends over 13 amino acids. Germline-derived CDR1 and CDR2 are KGHSY and FQNENV. V was clipped by 2 bases and J by 7 bases, with 11 bases between them. CDR3 sequence reads: CASSQVWGHEAFF. The CDR3 region has the DNA TGTGCCAGCAGCCAAGTGTGGGGCCATGAAGCTTTCTTT.

The chain has TRBV28 and TRBJ1-1, with D unclear. Germline assignment: CDR1 MDHEN and CDR2 SYDVKM. This CDR3 comprises 13 residues. Trimming took 2 bases from V and 4 from J, leaving 8 bases between them. Here the CDR3 DNA reads TGTGCCAGCAGTTTAACAGAAGGCACTGAAGCTTTCTTT. Residues: CASSLTEGTEAFF.

Regarding this clone: Distinct nucleotide sequences in the sample also encode this CDR3. This chain joins TRBV5-1 and TRBJ2-7, with no clear D. Trimming cost V 2 bases and J 3 bases, with 6 bases left between them. Germline V gene sequence: CDR1 SGHRS, CDR2 YFSETQ. This CDR3 is built from 12 residues. This CDR3 is CASSFSGYEQYF. The CDR3 coding sequence is TGCGCCAGCAGCTTCTCCGGCTACGAGCAGTACTTC.

The CDR3 sequence is CASSFRDSPYEQYF. The CDR3 nucleotides are TGTGCCAGCAGTTTCCGGGACTCGCCCTACGAGCAGTACTTC. The genes are TRBV27 and TRBJ2-7; tentative D call: TRBD2 (6 bases). This CDR3 spans 14 amino acids. Trimming left V 3 bases short and J 2 bases short, with 11 bases between. Germline CDR1 and CDR2: MNHEY and SMNVEV (reference sequence).

Note on this clone: Other DNA sequences in this specimen translate into the identical CDR3. The chain uses TRBV7-2 and TRBJ1-4, with 8 bases fitting TRBD1. CDR1 and CDR2 from the germline V gene are SGHTA and FQGNSA. V trimming: 5 bases; J trimming: 0 bases; junction bases outside the gene matches: 2. The length of the CDR3 is 15 residues. The CDR3 coding sequence is TGTGCCAGCAGCCTACAGGGGGCAACTAATGAAAAACTGTTTTTT. This encodes CASSLQGATNEKLFF.

The chain recombines TRBV3-1 (or the pseudogene TRBV3-2) with TRBJ2-4, with D perhaps TRBD2 (6 bases). The CDR3 sequence is 15 residues long. Germline loops: CDR1 LGHDT, CDR2 YNNKEL (reference sequence). Trimming took 4 bases from V and 0 from J, leaving 10 bases between them. In nucleotides, the CDR3 is TGTGCCAGCAGCCCGACTAGTCTAGCCAAAAACATTCAGTACTTC. Residues: CASSPTSLAKNIQYF.